The source of this TCR beta chain is a study of blood T cell repertoires in COVID-19. The trim removed 7 bases at V and 5 bases at J, leaving 9 bases unmatched. The CDR3 is 14 residues long. CDR1 and CDR2 from the germline V gene are MNHNY and SVGAGI (reference sequence). In the authors' methods: Cell counts per sample came from amplifying reference gene primers. The table came from immunoSEQ multiplex PCR; TCRdb's copy has only in-frame clones and leaves some out. V and J calls and clone size follow that table, whereas D and trimming were derived from the DNA. The table has under 350,000 clones, 80% to 90% seen once.

This clonotype was sampled from a woman aged 70 to 79 with acute or convalescent COVID-19. The chain links TRBV6-6 to TRBJ2-5, with 8 bases aligning to TRBD2. Sequenced material: peripheral blood. CDR3 sequence reads: CASTLSGGQETQYF. The CDR3 region has the DNA TGTGCCAGCACTCTATCGGGGGGGCAGGAGACCCAGTACTTC.